These 14 T cell receptor beta chains came from one sample sequenced in a study of cytomegalovirus exposure and HLA in healthy donors. Measured with immunoSEQ multiplex PCR; TCRdb has only the in-frame clones, and not every one. Of 200,000 to 250,000 clones in the sample, roughly 83% were seen once. The material sequenced was PBMCs. Every receptor here comes from a young woman in good health and CMV-seropositive.

The V call is TRBV2, the J call TRBJ2-7; D remains ambiguous. The germline gives CDR1 SNHLY, CDR2 FYNNEI. V was pared by 3 bases and J by 3 bases, with 6 bases between. CDR3 length: 12 amino acids. CDR3 sequence: CASSDDNYEQYF. The DNA of the CDR3 is TGTGCCAGCAGTGATGACAACTACGAGCAGTACTTC.

The V call is TRBV6-1, the J call TRBJ1-2; D is unresolved. With 1 base removed from V and 8 bases from J, the gap between germline ends came to 8 bases. The CDR3 extends over 12 amino acids. Germline V gene sequence: CDR1 MNHNS, CDR2 SASEGT. DNA for the CDR3: TGTGCCAGCAGTGAAGGGGTTGAGGGCTACACCTTC. Amino acids: CASSEGVEGYTF.

The gene calls are TRBV11-2 and TRBJ1-2, with no clear D. Germline V CDR1 and CDR2: SGHAT, FQNNGV. There are 13 residues in the CDR3. V lost 5 bases and J 8 bases, leaving 15 bases between the germline ends. CDR3 residues: CASSPVPGGGYTF. As DNA, the CDR3 is TGTGCCAGCAGCCCGGTGCCGGGAGGCGGCTACACCTTC.

The J gene is TRBJ1-1, the V gene TRBV9, with a possible D match to TRBD1 (6 bases). Looked up from germline, CDR1 is SGDLS and CDR2 is YYNGEE. The CDR3 has 16 residues. V was cut by 2 bases and J by 0 bases, with 14 bases left in between. CDR3 in DNA: TGTGCCAGCAGCGTGGGGGGGCCCTCCATGAACACTGAAGCTTTCTTT. Its protein is CASSVGGPSMNTEAFF. The complete variable domain, with remaining parts taken from reference TRBV9 and TRBJ1-1, reads DSGVTQTPKHLITATGQRVTLRCSPRSGDLSVYWYQQSLDQGLQFLIQYYNGEERAKGNILERFSAQQFPDLHSELNLSSLELGDSALYFCASSVGGPSMNTEAFFGQGTRLTVV.

The gene calls are TRBV5-1 and TRBJ2-2; 8 nucleotides agree with TRBD1. After removal of 0 bases from V and 4 bases from J, the junction contained 5 bases not matched to a gene. Germline V gene data show CDR1 as SGHRS and CDR2 as YFSETQ. The CDR3 is 16 residues long. The CDR3 coding sequence is TGCGCCAGCAGCTTGGTTGGACAGGGTGTCACCGGGGAGCTGTTTTTT. Protein: CASSLVGQGVTGELFF.

V and J are TRBV13 and TRBJ1-1; 8 nucleotides agree with TRBD1. The CDR3 runs to 14 residues. The germline V gene encodes CDR1 PRHDT and CDR2 FYEKMQ (reference sequence). V was pared by 7 bases and J by 7 bases, with 11 bases of the junction left unmatched. CDR3 bases: TGTGCCAGCAACAACCGGGACAGGCGCCTTGAAGCTTTCTTT. Protein sequence: CASNNRDRRLEAFF.

The chain links TRBV4-3 to TRBJ1-4, with D maybe TRBD1 (5 bases). Germline V gene data show CDR1 as LGHNA and CDR2 as YSLEER. V was cut by 3 bases and J by 8 bases, with 13 bases left in between. The CDR3 consists of 14 residues. CDR3 loop: CASSQSGAKEKLFF. For the CDR3, the DNA is TGCGCCAGCAGCCAGTCTGGGGCAAAGGAAAAACTGTTTTTT.

This rearrangement joins TRBV27 to TRBJ1-2; D gene uncertain. This CDR3 has 14 amino acids. CDR1 MNHEY and CDR2 SMNVEV come from the germline V gene (reference sequence). V dropped 4 bases and J dropped 8 bases, with 17 bases sitting between them. For the CDR3, the DNA is TGTGCCAGCAGTTCCTCACAGCTGCGGAGGGGCTACACCTTC. This encodes CASSSSQLRRGYTF.

The CDR3 loop is CASSLVASGRGGTDTQYF. The DNA of the CDR3 is TGTGCCAGCAGTTTAGTGGCTAGCGGGAGAGGAGGCACAGATACGCAGTATTTT. The rearrangement uses TRBV27 and TRBJ2-3, with 10 bases that match TRBD2. Germline CDR1 and CDR2: MNHEY and SMNVEV (reference sequence). This CDR3 contains 18 residues. Germline trimming cut 2 bases from V and 1 base from J; bases unmatched to any gene: 9.

V and J are TRBV7-8 and TRBJ1-1; no clear D. CDR3 length equals 13 residues. V was shortened by 4 bases and J by 1 base, with 7 bases between the two germline ends. CDR1 is SGHVS and CDR2 is FQNEAQ in the germline V gene. For the CDR3, the DNA is TGTGCCAGCAGCTCCAGGAGGAACACTGAAGCTTTCTTT. This sequence encodes CASSSRRNTEAFF.

The rearrangement links TRBV9 to TRBJ1-1, with TRBD1 matching over 7 bases. The germline V gene has CDR1 SGDLS and CDR2 YYNGEE. Unmatched junction bases numbered 2, after V lost 3 bases and J lost 3 bases. The CDR3 consists of 13 residues. CDR3 region: CASSATGHTEAFF. The CDR3 DNA reads as TGTGCCAGCAGCGCGACAGGGCACACTGAAGCTTTCTTT.

The chain employs TRBV30 and TRBJ2-1, with D perhaps TRBD2 (5 bases). V was shortened by 0 bases and J by 5 bases, with 11 bases between the two germline ends. From germline, CDR1 is GTSNPN and CDR2 SVGIG (reference sequence). The CDR3 spans 14 residues. Written as DNA, the CDR3 is TGTGCCTGGAGTGTACTGCGGGCGAACAATGAGCAGTTCTTC. Translating gives CAWSVLRANNEQFF.

This clone was seen only once. The chain carries TRBV29-1 and TRBJ2-1; the match to TRBD2 covers 13 bases. The CDR3 has 13 residues. The V gene end was trimmed by 6 bases and the J gene end by 7 bases; junction bases not matched to a gene: 3. Germline V lookup: CDR1 SQVTM, CDR2 ANQGSEA. CDR3 protein: CSVGLAGENEQFF. The DNA for the CDR3 is TGCAGCGTCGGACTAGCGGGAGAGAATGAGCAGTTCTTC.

The chain links TRBV19 to TRBJ1-5; 8 nucleotides line up with TRBD1. The V segment lost 10 bases and the J segment 3 bases; nucleotides outside the gene matches: 8. The CDR3 extends over 14 amino acids. CDR1 is LNHDA, CDR2 SQIVND, per germline (reference sequence). The CDR3 is CATARDRNNQPQHF. The CDR3 DNA follows: TGTGCCACCGCCCGGGACAGGAACAATCAGCCCCAGCATTTT.